A selection of T cell receptor beta chains follows, all from one sample in a study of blood T cell repertoires in COVID-19. Clones were read by immunoSEQ multiplex PCR, and TCRdb kept only the in-frame ones, dropping some. Counted here are more than 100,000 clones, 84% occurring once; the ten biggest clones make up under 1.5%. Sample: peripheral blood. The receptors derive from a man in his 60s with acute or convalescent COVID-19. The CDR3 runs from the conserved cysteine through the conserved F or W. Each record gives: D gene, J gene, clone size, V gene, CDR3 protein, CDR3 DNA. A D gene is named only where the DNA matches it firmly. Only part of the rows carry a size: once, few, many, or a class if the clone is expanded.

D: TRBD2; J: TRBJ2-1; size: few; V: TRBV2; CDR3: CASRSTSGSKNEQFF; DNA: TGTGCCAGCCGTTCGACTAGCGGGAGTAAAAATGAGCAGTTCTTC
D: .; J: TRBJ2-1; size: .; V: TRBV24-1; CDR3: CATSDRPSTNEQFF; DNA: TGTGCCACCAGCGACAGGCCCTCAACGAATGAGCAGTTCTTC
D: TRBD1; J: TRBJ1-4; size: .; V: TRBV11-2; CDR3: CASSLRQGGNEKLFF; DNA: TGTGCCAGCAGCTTACGGCAGGGGGGCAATGAAAAACTGTTTTTT
D: .; J: TRBJ2-2; size: .; V: TRBV3-1/TRBV3-2; CDR3: CASSQATGPHTGELFF; DNA: TGTGCCAGCAGCCAAGCCACAGGGCCTCACACCGGGGAGCTGTTTTTT
D: TRBD2; J: TRBJ2-5; size: .; V: TRBV18; CDR3: CASSPPEASGETQYF; DNA: TGTGCCAGCTCACCACCGGAGGCTAGCGGAGAGACCCAGTACTTC
D: .; J: TRBJ2-7; size: .; V: TRBV10-2; CDR3: CASSPDSYEQYF; DNA: TGCGCCAGCAGTCCCGACAGCTACGAGCAGTACTTC
D: .; J: TRBJ2-3; size: .; V: TRBV5-4; CDR3: CASSLEAPDTQYF; DNA: TGTGCCAGCAGCTTGGAAGCCCCAGATACGCAGTATTTT
D: .; J: TRBJ1-1; size: .; V: TRBV18; CDR3: CASSKDTGEHTEAFF; DNA: TGTGCCAGCTCAAAGGACACGGGAGAACATACTGAAGCTTTCTTT
D: .; J: TRBJ1-2; size: .; V: TRBV7-3; CDR3: CASSSQGFYGYTF; DNA: TGTGCCAGCAGCTCTCAGGGGTTCTATGGCTACACCTTC
D: .; J: TRBJ2-7; size: .; V: TRBV7-2; CDR3: CASSLGSRSYEQYF; DNA: TGTGCCAGCAGCTTAGGAAGCCGTTCCTACGAGCAGTACTTC
D: .; J: TRBJ1-3; size: .; V: TRBV7-6; CDR3: CASTPGNTGNTIYF; DNA: TGTGCCAGCACCCCGGGGAACACTGGAAACACCATATATTTT
D: TRBD2; J: TRBJ2-5; size: .; V: TRBV5-1; CDR3: CASTGGGGQETQYF; DNA: TGCGCCAGCACAGGCGGGGGGGGCCAAGAGACCCAGTACTTC
D: TRBD1; J: TRBJ1-4; size: .; V: TRBV19; CDR3: CASSRQGFNEKLFF; DNA: TGTGCCAGTAGTCGACAGGGGTTTAATGAAAAACTGTTTTTT
D: .; J: TRBJ1-6; size: .; V: TRBV6-2/TRBV6-3; CDR3: CASSYSFAGSYNSPLHF; DNA: TGTGCCAGCAGTTACTCCTTTGCGGGCTCCTATAATTCACCCCTCCACTTT
D: .; J: TRBJ1-1; size: .; V: TRBV2; CDR3: CASTRIQGPRAEAFF; DNA: TGTGCCAGCACCCGTATACAGGGACCTAGGGCTGAAGCTTTCTTT
D: TRBD1; J: TRBJ2-2; size: .; V: TRBV18; CDR3: CASSTGAITGELFF; DNA: TGTGCCAGCTCGACAGGGGCAATTACCGGGGAGCTGTTTTTT
D: TRBD1; J: TRBJ2-7; size: .; V: TRBV2; CDR3: CASFRDRGIEQYF; DNA: TGTGCCAGTTTCCGGGACAGGGGGATCGAGCAGTACTTC
D: .; J: TRBJ2-1; size: .; V: TRBV14; CDR3: CASSPTRTGEQFF; DNA: TGTGCCAGCAGCCCGACCCGGACGGGGGAGCAGTTCTTC
D: .; J: TRBJ1-1; size: once; V: TRBV9; CDR3: CASSAGQNTEAFF; DNA: TGTGCCAGCAGCGCGGGACAGAACACTGAAGCTTTCTTT
D: .; J: TRBJ1-3; size: .; V: TRBV9; CDR3: CASSEGVDSFSGNTIYF; DNA: TGTGCCAGCAGCGAGGGGGTGGACAGTTTCTCTGGAAACACCATATATTTT
D: TRBD1; J: TRBJ1-4; size: .; V: TRBV29-1; CDR3: CSVDRTGGDEKLFF; DNA: TGCAGCGTGGACAGGACAGGGGGTGATGAAAAACTGTTTTTT
D: .; J: TRBJ1-4; size: .; V: TRBV3-1/TRBV3-2; CDR3: CASSQEGTFFATNEKLFF; DNA: TGTGCCAGCAGCCAAGAGGGGACTTTTTTTGCAACTAATGAAAAACTGTTTTTT
D: .; J: TRBJ2-7; size: .; V: TRBV5-8; CDR3: CASSLVRDRSYEQYF; DNA: TGTGCCAGCAGCTTGGTTCGTGACAGATCCTACGAGCAGTACTTC
D: .; J: TRBJ1-1; size: many; V: TRBV7-3; CDR3: CASSPRGGPRAEAFF; DNA: TGTGCCAGCAGCCCACGAGGCGGACCGAGGGCTGAAGCTTTCTTT
D: .; J: TRBJ1-3; size: .; V: TRBV5-1; CDR3: CASSLGQNSGNTIYF; DNA: TGCGCCAGCAGCTTGGGGCAAAACTCTGGAAACACCATATATTTT
D: TRBD1; J: TRBJ2-5; size: .; V: TRBV5-4; CDR3: CASSPGTGEETQYF; DNA: TGTGCCAGCAGCCCTGGGACAGGGGAAGAGACCCAGTACTTC
D: .; J: TRBJ1-5; size: .; V: TRBV10-3; CDR3: CAISDEGNQPQHF; DNA: TGTGCCATCAGTGACGAGGGAAATCAGCCCCAGCATTTT
D: TRBD1; J: TRBJ2-1; size: .; V: TRBV5-1; CDR3: CASSLAPGQGFNEQFF; DNA: TGCGCCAGCAGCTTGGCTCCGGGACAGGGGTTCAATGAGCAGTTCTTC
D: .; J: TRBJ2-7; size: .; V: TRBV7-8; CDR3: CASSADSTYEQYF; DNA: TGTGCCAGCAGCGCGGACAGTACCTACGAGCAGTACTTC
D: .; J: TRBJ1-2; size: .; V: TRBV19; CDR3: CASSLPGLTGAGFLNYGYTF; DNA: TGTGCCAGTAGTCTCCCTGGGTTGACAGGAGCCGGCTTTCTTAACTATGGCTACACCTTC
D: .; J: TRBJ2-1; size: .; V: TRBV29-1; CDR3: CSVDWLDEQFF; DNA: TGCAGCGTCGACTGGCTAGATGAGCAGTTCTTC
D: .; J: TRBJ1-6; size: few; V: TRBV5-1; CDR3: CASSLLPGLENSPLHF; DNA: TGCGCCAGCAGCTTGCTCCCAGGGTTGGAAAATTCACCCCTCCACTTT
D: TRBD1; J: TRBJ1-2; size: .; V: TRBV6-5; CDR3: CASSYLTGSKGYTF; DNA: TGTGCCAGCAGTTACTTGACAGGGTCGAAAGGCTACACCTTC
D: TRBD1; J: TRBJ2-2; size: .; V: TRBV4-1; CDR3: CASSQDQRFGTGRTGELFF; DNA: TGCGCCAGCAGCCAAGATCAAAGGTTTGGGACAGGGAGAACCGGGGAGCTGTTTTTT
D: .; J: TRBJ2-7; size: .; V: TRBV21-1; CDR3: CATVFSLLVLISYEQYF; DNA: TGTGCCACCGTCTTCTCACTTCTAGTCTTGATCTCCTACGAGCAGTACTTC
D: TRBD1; J: TRBJ1-2; size: .; V: TRBV2; CDR3: CASSEGDRPFDGYTF; DNA: TGTGCCAGCAGTGAAGGGGACAGACCCTTTGATGGCTACACCTTC
D: TRBD1; J: TRBJ1-1; size: .; V: TRBV5-1; CDR3: CASRQDRGRGTEAFF; DNA: TGCGCCAGCAGGCAGGACAGGGGAAGAGGCACTGAAGCTTTCTTT